Listed below are T cell receptor beta chains from one sample, sequenced in a study of cytomegalovirus exposure and HLA in healthy donors. The table came from immunoSEQ multiplex PCR; TCRdb's copy has only in-frame clones and leaves some out. Of about 120,000 clones listed, roughly 80% were seen once; the top ten hold roughly 3.1%. Input material: PBMCs. These TCRs come from a man under 40 in good health and CMV-seronegative. Each CDR3 is given with its conserved first and last residue. Each record gives: D gene, V gene, J gene, clone size, CDR3 DNA, CDR3 protein. The D gene is left open where the match is weak. Size values are once, few and many counts, or a class for expanded clones, and some rows have none.

D gene: TRBD1
V gene: TRBV19
J gene: TRBJ2-2
clone size: -
CDR3 DNA: TGTGCCAGTAGTGGTGGGACAGTTAGGACCGGGGAGCTGTTTTTT
CDR3 protein: CASSGGTVRTGELFF

D gene: -
V gene: TRBV5-1
J gene: TRBJ2-5
clone size: -
CDR3 DNA: TGCGCCAGCAGCTTGGGGGGCGTCCAAGAGACCCAGTACTTC
CDR3 protein: CASSLGGVQETQYF

D gene: -
V gene: TRBV7-3
J gene: TRBJ1-1
clone size: -
CDR3 DNA: TGTGCCAGCAGCTTATACGCGGGGAACACTGAAGCTTTCTTT
CDR3 protein: CASSLYAGNTEAFF

D gene: TRBD1
V gene: TRBV5-1
J gene: TRBJ1-4
clone size: -
CDR3 DNA: TGCGCCAGCAGCTTAGGACAGGATGAAAAACTGTTTTTT
CDR3 protein: CASSLGQDEKLFF

D gene: TRBD2
V gene: TRBV5-1
J gene: TRBJ2-7
clone size: -
CDR3 DNA: TGCGCCAGCAGCGTACTAGGGCTAGCGGATACCTACGAGCAGTACTTC
CDR3 protein: CASSVLGLADTYEQYF

D gene: TRBD1
V gene: TRBV28
J gene: TRBJ2-4
clone size: -
CDR3 DNA: TGTGCCAGCAGTTTCTACCGGACAGGGGATGATATTCAGTACTTC
CDR3 protein: CASSFYRTGDDIQYF

D gene: TRBD1
V gene: TRBV10-3
J gene: TRBJ2-3
clone size: -
CDR3 DNA: TGTGCCATCAGTGAAGGGACAGTTACAGATACGCAGTATTTT
CDR3 protein: CAISEGTVTDTQYF

D gene: -
V gene: TRBV2
J gene: TRBJ1-5
clone size: -
CDR3 DNA: TGTGCCAGCAGGAGGGGGGGAGATCAGCCCCAGCATTTT
CDR3 protein: CASRRGGDQPQHF

D gene: -
V gene: TRBV28
J gene: TRBJ1-4
clone size: -
CDR3 DNA: TGTGCCAGCAGCATACAGGATAATGAAAAACTGTTTTTT
CDR3 protein: CASSIQDNEKLFF

D gene: -
V gene: TRBV7-9
J gene: TRBJ2-1
clone size: few
CDR3 DNA: TGTGCCAGCAGCTTAGGAAAGCCGAGGGTGAATGAGCAGTTCTTC
CDR3 protein: CASSLGKPRVNEQFF

D gene: TRBD1
V gene: TRBV6-8
J gene: TRBJ2-7
clone size: -
CDR3 DNA: TGTGCCAGCAGTTATTGTGGACAGGAGCACTACGAGCAGTACTTC
CDR3 protein: CASSYCGQEHYEQYF

D gene: TRBD1
V gene: TRBV6-1
J gene: TRBJ2-1
clone size: -
CDR3 DNA: TGTGCCAGCAGGGACAGGGGGCGTTACAATGAGCAGTTCTTC
CDR3 protein: CASRDRGRYNEQFF

D gene: -
V gene: TRBV2
J gene: TRBJ2-3
clone size: once
CDR3 DNA: TGTGCCAGCAATCAGGGGAGCACAGATACGCAGTATTTT
CDR3 protein: CASNQGSTDTQYF

D gene: -
V gene: TRBV11-3
J gene: TRBJ2-7
clone size: -
CDR3 DNA: TGTGCCAGCAGTTCCGGGTCCGAGCAGTACTTC
CDR3 protein: CASSSGSEQYF